This T cell receptor beta chain emerged from a study of OX40 agonist ivuxolimab in advanced cancers. Trimming left V 3 bases short and J 0 bases short, with 13 bases between. This CDR3 has 16 residues. CDR1 SGHRS and CDR2 YFSETQ come from the germline V gene. Only in-frame clones appear in the TCRdb table, and some are missing; sequencing was by immunoSEQ multiplex PCR. Of about 50,000 clones in the sample, roughly 89% were seen once. This sequence joins TRBV5-1 and TRBJ2-1, with D uncertain. The clonotype originates from an adult with an advanced solid tumor such as melanoma, head and neck, liver or kidney cancer. This specimen consisted of CD4+ or CD8+ T cells sorted from blood, obtained in a trial of the OX40 agonist ivuxolimab. The CDR3 region is CASSSQLSSSYNEQFF. Written as DNA, the CDR3 is TGCGCCAGCAGCTCGCAATTGTCTAGCTCCTACAATGAGCAGTTCTTC.